Listed here are 10 T cell receptor beta chains from one sample, sequenced in a study of blood T cells in healthy people across ages. A second PCR, run for about 7 to 11 cycles, used a sample-barcoded 5' primer plus a J-beta primer mix. TCRdb passed the 5' RACE reads through MiXCR, listing each CDR3 protein once. The repertoire holds about 720,000 distinct CDR3 sequences, roughly 20% seen once, with roughly 22% in the top ten. The sample taken for sequencing was blood. These receptors were taken from a man aged 65 to 79 in good health.

This clonotype was seen a few times. The genes are TRBV19 and TRBJ2-5, with D possibly matching TRBD2 (5 bases). V was trimmed by 6 bases and J by 5 bases, leaving 13 bases between them. The length of the CDR3 is 13 residues. Germline V gene sequence: CDR1 LNHDA, CDR2 SQIVND (reference sequence). The CDR3: CASSWTFGETQYF. The CDR3 DNA sequence: TGTGCCAGTAGCTGGACTTTTGGGGAGACCCAGTACTTC.

This clonotype was counted only a few times. The chain recombines TRBV10-3 with TRBJ2-7; D remains unclear. Matching the DNA end better, TRBJ2-1 makes the J call doubtful. Germline CDR1 is ENHRY and CDR2 is SYGVKD. CDR3 size: 13 residues. The CDR3 region has the DNA TGTGCCATCAGTGAGTCAAGTTACAATGAGCAGTTCTTC. As protein: CAISESSYNEQFF.

The rearrangement links TRBV4-1 to TRBJ1-5; D gene ambiguous. This CDR3 has 16 amino acids. Germline V CDR1 and CDR2: MGHRA, YSYEKL. Trimming took off 0 bases at V and 5 bases at J, with 14 bases between the two ends. The CDR3 DNA reads as TGCGCCAGCAGCCAAGAGACTTCGTTCGTGGATCAGCCCCAGCATTTT. It yields the protein CASSQETSFVDQPQHF.

V is TRBV29-1 and J is TRBJ2-4; 7 nucleotides match TRBD1. Per germline, CDR1 SQVTM and CDR2 ANQGSEA. This CDR3 comprises 14 residues. The V segment lost 3 bases and the J segment 1 base; nucleotides outside the gene matches: 3. The DNA of the CDR3 is TGCAGCGTTGAGGCCAGGGGGGCCAAAAACATTCAGTACTTC. It encodes CSVEARGAKNIQYF.

This chain joins TRBV10-3 and TRBJ2-3, with 7 bases lining up with TRBD2. This CDR3 region has 13 residues. V gave up 10 bases and J gave up 2 bases; unmatched junction bases: 6. Germline CDR1 reads ENHRY; CDR2 reads SYGVKD. Here the CDR3 DNA reads TGTGCCACCGGAGCGGGGATCACAGATACGCAGTATTTT. Encoded protein: CATGAGITDTQYF.

This clonotype was seen at least ten times. The chain recombines TRBV5-1 with TRBJ2-5; 7 nucleotides line up with TRBD1. Per germline, CDR1 SGHRS and CDR2 YFSETQ. The ends lost 0 bases at V and 6 bases at J; junction bases unmatched: 8. This CDR3 region has 15 residues. The CDR3 DNA follows: TGCGCCAGCAGCTTGGCTCCGGACAGGTACCAGACCCAGTACTTC. Translated: CASSLAPDRYQTQYF.

J is TRBJ1-5 and V is TRBV7-2, with TRBD1 identical over 8 bases. This CDR3 region has 15 residues. V was clipped by 5 bases and J by 3 bases; unmatched bases: 6. Germline V gives CDR1 SGHTA, CDR2 FQGNSA. The CDR3 DNA reads TGTGCCAGCAGCCCCTGGACAGGGAACAATCAGCCCCAGCATTTT. Protein product: CASSPWTGNNQPQHF.

This clonotype was detected only a few times. V is TRBV24-1 and J is TRBJ2-5; 7 bases are a match to TRBD1. CDR3 length: 15 residues. Unmatched junction bases numbered 9, after V lost 4 bases and J lost 5 bases. Germline V gene sequence: CDR1 KGHDR, CDR2 SFDVKD. The CDR3 sequence is CATSEQQGLGETQYF. The CDR3 nucleotides are TGTGCCACCAGTGAACAACAGGGGTTGGGGGAGACCCAGTACTTC.

The chain employs TRBV5-6 and TRBJ1-2, with D uncertain. Deletions cut 1 base from V and 0 bases from J, with 10 bases between. The CDR3 consists of 15 residues. Germline V gene sequence: CDR1 SGHDT, CDR2 YYEEEE. In nucleotides, the CDR3 is TGTGCCAGCAGCTTGTTTTCAACGGCTAACTATGGCTACACCTTC. Translation: CASSLFSTANYGYTF. Full variable domain (rest looked up from reference TRBV5-6 and TRBJ1-2): DAGVTQSPTHLIKTRGQQVTLRCSPKSGHDTVSWYQQALGQGPQFIFQYYEEEERQRGNFPDRFSGHQFPNYSSELNVNALLLGDSALYLCASSLFSTANYGYTFGSGTRLTVV.

J is TRBJ2-3 and V is TRBV12-5, with TRBD2 matching over 8 bases. This CDR3 comprises 15 residues. Germline CDR1 reads LGHNT; CDR2 reads FRNRAP. The trim removed 8 bases at V and 4 bases at J, leaving 11 bases unmatched. The CDR3 coding sequence is TGTGCTAGTAGGGCCGGCGGGAGGCACGCAGATACGCAGTATTTT. The encoded protein is CASRAGGRHADTQYF. Filled out from reference TRBV12-5 and TRBJ2-3, the complete variable domain reads DARVTQTPRHKVTEMGQEVTMRCQPILGHNTVFWYRQTMMQGLELLAYFRNRAPLDDSGMPKDRFSAEMPDATLATLKIQPSEPRDSAVYFCASRAGGRHADTQYFGPGTRLTVL.